This entry is about one T cell receptor beta chain. Antigen specificity is unknown. This table comes from immunoSEQ multiplex PCR, and its TCRdb copy is limited to in-frame clones, with some not included. The data hold about 110,000 clones, with roughly 90% observed a single time. The data derive from a study of graft-versus-host responses after intestinal transplantation. Background on the study: Each transplant was multivisceral, liver-intestinal, or isolated intestinal.

Broader study findings: GvH clones turned up in recipient marrow; some had shown up first in ileum or blood. GvH clone levels peaked in circulation, and this peak was associated with early post-transplant HvG declines.

This sequence was found in a human donor who was the organ donor for an intestinal transplant. This specimen was unstimulated CD4+ T cells sorted from spleen or lymph node cells, taken before transplant.

The CDR3 sequence is CSVAGRQNTEAFF. In DNA, the CDR3 is TGCAGCGTAGCGGGACGGCAGAACACTGAAGCTTTCTTT. The J gene is TRBJ1-1, the V gene TRBV29-1, with a tentative D call TRBD1 (5 bases). Trimming stripped 6 bases from V and 1 base from J, with 12 bases between. Germline CDR1 SQVTM, CDR2 ANQGSEA. This CDR3 is 13 amino acids long.